The entry below describes one T cell receptor beta chain. What this receptor recognizes is not known. Per-base qualities were not stored, and no clone one base away is much larger. This sample stems from a study of immune evolution from preneoplasia to lung adenocarcinoma (dated by TCRdb to about 2021). For the study in its entirety: HLA loss of heterozygosity was found in over 6% of AIS, under 16% of MIA and about a third of ADC lesions, and in no AAH lesions. POLYSOLVER was used to infer Class I HLA alleles from exome data, while LOHHLA was used to detect allele-specific HLA loss. Resected precursor lesions (AAH, AIS, MIA) and invasive adenocarcinomas were compared with paired morphologically normal lung tissue. Sample size was determined by specimen availability and not by a prior power calculation. In total, the cohort included under 60 patients with pulmonary nodules, all of whom underwent surgical resection. The study profiled immune contexture across lung adenocarcinoma precursors and invasive adenocarcinoma using immune gene expression, TCR sequencing and multiplex immunofluorescence. The study reported that 90 to 120 samples were used for TCR sequencing. The TCR sequencing data were obtained from 45 to 55 patients. The immune data were integrated with whole exome sequencing and methylation data from the same cohort of nodules. The investigation overall reported the following: Top T cell clone frequencies were highest in normal lung and appeared to decrease progressively from AAH through AIS, MIA and invasive adenocarcinoma. The findings rested on association rather than direct causation, and larger cohorts with long-term follow-up and longitudinal biopsies were considered necessary. Because all patients were from Japan and China, applicability to Western populations was uncertain. Compared with EGFR-mutant or double wild-type lesions, KRAS-mutant nodules had the highest T cell clonality. The highest clonality was observed in normal lung, whereas higher T cell density and diversity but lower clonality appeared to be present in later-stage lesions.

Patients underwent resection in Japan or China between the mid-2010s and the late 2010s. Histologic diagnosis of each case was confirmed independently by two lung cancer pathologists on H&E slides. Macro-dissection after pathologic assessment enriched premalignant or tumor cells for nucleic acid extraction. The AllPrep DNA/RNA FFPE Kit was used to isolate DNA from FFPE tissue. TCR beta CDR3 regions were sequenced from DNA using the immunoSEQ hsTCRbeta Kit. As for the authors' bioinformatics: The ImmunoSEQ Analyzer was used to analyse the TCR sequencing data. T cell clonality was defined as 1 minus Pielou's evenness, as computed on productive rearrangements. The inverse Simpson index, applied to productive templates, was used to measure T cell diversity. T cell density was TCR beta template counts normalized to usable DNA, estimated by amplifying and sequencing housekeeping genes. Two-sided Kruskal-Wallis tests were used to compare TCR metrics between histologic stages. TCRdb obtained this table from immuneACCESS and retained in-frame rearrangements with V and J assigned. These tables miss some clones; where compared with another copy, unresolved V genes account for less than half of the shortfall, and the remainder is unexplained. V and J calls and clone size are copied from that table; D and trimming were computed from the DNA. This sample has thousands of clones in its table, and 70% to 85% of those were observed once. Less than 7% of the sample is taken by the ten largest.

The CDR3 sequence holds 14 residues, the cysteine and phenylalanine included. CDR3 DNA is the only sequence kept; it has 42 bases, read in frame from the first base. From the germline V gene, CDR1 is MDHEN and CDR2 is SYDVKM. V loses 4 bases, J loses 3 bases, and the germline ends lie 13 bases apart. Sequenced: FFPE minimally invasive lung adenocarcinoma tissue. Taken with the paper, the label for cell subset or site translates to: micro-invasive lung adenocarcinoma (MIA). The receptor chain draws on TRBV28 and TRBJ2-7, and perhaps TRBD2 as D gene, on 5 matching bases. The TCR originated in a person aged 45 to 69 with lung adenocarcinoma. Here is the DNA: TGTGCCAGCAGTTCCCGGGAAAAATTCTACGAGCAGTACTTC. It translates as CASSSREKFYEQYF.